The 13 T cell receptor beta chains given below trace back to one sample, sequenced in a study of T cell responses to AZD1222 COVID-19 vaccine. TCRdb's table, derived via immunoSEQ multiplex PCR, lists solely in-frame clones and lacks some. The sample has about 210,000 clones, around 94% seen once. This specimen consisted of peripheral blood, obtained 28 days after the second dose of the MenACWY control vaccine. Receptors were obtained from an adult who received the MenACWY meningococcal vaccine as a control.

V usage is TRBV9 and J usage is TRBJ2-3; 13 bases agree with TRBD2. J lost 3 bases, V lost 3 bases, and 10 bases had no gene match. Looked up from germline, CDR1 is SGDLS and CDR2 is YYNGEE. This CDR3 contains 18 residues. The CDR3 bases are TGTGCCAGCAGCGCCACTCGGACTAGCGGGGGTCGGACAGATACGCAGTATTTT. This gives the protein CASSATRTSGGRTDTQYF.

The rearrangement links TRBV11-2 to TRBJ2-7, with D hard to call. CDR1 is SGHAT, CDR2 FQNNGV, per germline. The CDR3 consists of 12 residues. Trimming took off 0 bases at V and 4 bases at J, with 4 bases between the two ends. CDR3 protein: CASSLESYEQYF. The CDR3 bases are TGTGCCAGCAGCTTAGAGTCATACGAGCAGTACTTC.

About this clone itself: One end of the junction is discordant with germline, which a read error may explain. The V call is TRBV28, the J call TRBJ2-4; weak D call: TRBD1 (6 bases). The germline V gene has CDR1 MDHEN and CDR2 SYDVKM. CDR3 length: 11 residues. CDR3 region: CASSQGHGPFF. CDR3 bases: TGTGCCAGCAGTCAGGGACACGGACCTTTCTTC.

The chain is built from TRBV11-3 and TRBJ1-2; D not certain. Per the germline V gene, CDR1 is SGHNT and CDR2 is YENEEA. V was pared by 4 bases and J by 2 bases, with 20 bases between. The CDR3 extends over 17 amino acids. The CDR3 bases are TGTGCCAGCAGCTACCCATCGTTTTCCAGGACGAACTATGGCTACACCTTC. It yields the protein CASSYPSFSRTNYGYTF. Full variable domain (rest looked up from reference TRBV11-3 and TRBJ1-2): EAGVVQSPRYKIIEKKQPVAFWCNPISGHNTLYWYLQNLGQGPELLIRYENEEAVDDSQLPKDRFSAERLKGVDSTLKIQPAELGDSAVYLCASSYPSFSRTNYGYTFGSGTRLTVV.

This chain uses TRBV10-1 with TRBJ2-1; the match to TRBD1 covers 9 bases. The J segment lost 4 bases and the V segment lost 6 bases, leaving 7 bases of the junction unmatched. Germline CDR1 reads WNHNN; CDR2 reads SYGVQD (reference sequence). The CDR3 is 15 amino acids. The chain's CDR3 is CASSAQGAAYNEQFF. CDR3 in DNA: TGCGCCAGCAGCGCACAGGGGGCGGCTTACAATGAGCAGTTCTTC.

The J gene is TRBJ2-3, the V gene TRBV24-1; 12 bases fit TRBD2. The V gene's germline CDR1 is KGHDR and CDR2 SFDVKD. V gave up 9 bases and J gave up 5 bases; unmatched junction bases: 5. The CDR3 runs to 14 residues. The CDR3 loop is CATGASGREDTQYF. For the CDR3, the DNA is TGTGCCACCGGGGCTAGCGGGAGGGAAGATACGCAGTATTTT.

J is TRBJ2-7 and V is TRBV30; D is unresolved. The CDR3 has 12 residues. CDR1 and CDR2 from the germline V gene are GTSNPN and SVGIG (reference sequence). With 2 bases removed from V and 0 bases from J, the gap between germline ends came to 5 bases. CDR3 protein: CAWSPSSYEQYF. CDR3 nucleotides: TGTGCCTGGAGTCCATCCTCCTACGAGCAGTACTTC.

This clone was seen once. The rearrangement joins TRBV4-3 to TRBJ1-2; 7 bases are a match to TRBD1. The junction had 4 bases not matched to a gene; V was cut back by 0 bases and J by 3 bases. This CDR3 has 15 residues. Germline V gene lookup returns CDR1 LGHNA and CDR2 YSLEER. The CDR3 region is CASSQDGQVDYGYTF. The CDR3 region has the DNA TGCGCCAGCAGCCAAGATGGACAGGTCGACTATGGCTACACCTTC.

This clone was seen only once. The chain is built from TRBV28 and TRBJ1-6; D uncertain. The germline V gene has CDR1 MDHEN and CDR2 SYDVKM. Between the trimmed V and J ends, which lost 4 bases and 12 bases, there was a span of 16 bases. This CDR3 is built from 14 residues. As DNA, the CDR3 is TGTGCCAGCAGTTCCTTGGACGGGGTGCGACCCCTCCACTTT. It yields the protein CASSSLDGVRPLHF.

The genes are TRBV7-9 and TRBJ1-1, with unresolved D. This CDR3 is 12 amino acids long. The V end was cut by 6 bases, the J end by 6 bases, with 11 bases between. CDR1 and CDR2 (germline): SEHNR, FQNEAQ (reference sequence). The CDR3 loop is CASRPEGPEAFF. Here the CDR3 DNA reads TGTGCCAGCAGACCCGAGGGTCCTGAAGCTTTCTTT.

V and J are TRBV27 and TRBJ2-1, with TRBD2 matching over 7 bases. CDR1 MNHEY and CDR2 SMNVEV come from the germline V gene (reference sequence). J gave up 5 bases and V 7 bases, and 11 bases lay outside the gene matches. CDR3 size: 15 residues. This CDR3 is CASTPLASVNNEQFF. Here the CDR3 DNA reads TGTGCCAGCACCCCACTAGCGTCAGTTAACAATGAGCAGTTCTTC.

The chain's CDR3 is CASSRGGRETQYF. In DNA form, the CDR3 reads TGTGCCAGCAGTCGAGGGGGTCGAGAGACCCAGTACTTC. The rearrangement joins TRBV27 to TRBJ2-5; D may be TRBD1 (6 bases). Germline V gives CDR1 MNHEY, CDR2 SMNVEV (reference sequence). The CDR3 covers 13 residues. The ends were cut back, 5 bases at V and 4 bases at J, with 11 bases in the middle.

On this clone itself: The sample holds other DNA sequences that translate to the same CDR3. This rearrangement joins TRBV19 to TRBJ2-1; D unresolved. The CDR3 consists of 12 residues. The V gene lost 5 bases and the J gene lost 4 bases, with 6 bases spanning the gap. Per germline, CDR1 LNHDA and CDR2 SQIVND (reference sequence). CDR3 sequence (DNA): TGTGCCAGTAGTCCAAGTTACAATGAGCAGTTCTTC. As protein: CASSPSYNEQFF.